These 2 T cell receptor beta chains share one sample of origin, sequenced in a study of T-cell memory formation after mild COVID-19 (dated by TCRdb to the early 2020s). Library preparation employed 5' RACE. Data came from an Illumina NovaSeq 6000. TCRdb trimmed public reads at Q25 via fastp, called clones via MiXCR and kept in-frame beta chains. When rows share a CDR3 protein, they turn into one entry using the most common DNA and genes. For this sample there are 200,000 to 300,000 distinct CDR3 sequences; approximately 15% appear just once. More than 2% of the sample comes from the top ten. The specimen sequenced was PBMCs or a T cell subset sorted from them (not recorded which). These receptors were obtained from an adult woman who had mild COVID-19 (a few samples of this study predate the infection). The sample titles of this study are shuffled in the database, so cell type and time point are left out; the donor was told from shared clones.

J is TRBJ1-1 and V is TRBV3-1, with D unclear. The CDR3 length is 13 residues. Germline CDR1 LGHDT, CDR2 YNNKEL (reference sequence). V was cut by 3 bases and J by 1 base, with 6 bases left in between. The CDR3 here is CASSQMENTEAFF. CDR3 bases: TGTGCCAGCAGCCAGATGGAGAACACTGAAGCTTTCTTT.

This clonotype was recorded a few times. The rearrangement joins TRBV5-1 to TRBJ2-5; TRBD2 matches at 7 bases. The CDR3 runs to 17 residues. Germline loops: CDR1 SGHRS, CDR2 YFSETQ. After removal of 4 bases from V and 1 base from J, the junction contained 13 bases not matched to a gene. The CDR3 DNA is TGCGCCAGCAGCCAAACACTAGCGTTGGGAGCCCAAGAGACCCAGTACTTC. It translates to CASSQTLALGAQETQYF.